The rows below give T cell receptor beta chains drawn from one sample of a study of beta chain features in type 1 diabetes. Clones were sequenced by immunoSEQ multiplex PCR, and TCRdb holds only the in-frame ones, with some missing. This table holds more than 150,000 clones, approximately 9.1% found once. The material sequenced was central memory CD4+ T cells from blood. These receptors were collected from a woman between 18 and 29 years old in good health. CDR3s include the opening cysteine and the closing phenylalanine or tryptophan. The D gene is left open where the match is weak. A row's size may be missing; if present it is once, few, many or a size class.

j_gene: TRBJ2-7
v_gene: TRBV6-5
abundance: few
d_gene: TRBD1
CDR3nt: TGTGCCAGCAGTTACTCTCCGACAGGGGCCGACGAGCAGTACTTC
CDR3aa: CASSYSPTGADEQYF

j_gene: TRBJ2-3
v_gene: TRBV7-9
abundance: -
d_gene: TRBD2
CDR3nt: TGTGCCAGCAGTTTTTTCCCGGCGGGAGTCGGGACAGATACGCAGTATTTT
CDR3aa: CASSFFPAGVGTDTQYF

j_gene: TRBJ1-1
v_gene: TRBV7-3
abundance: few
d_gene: -
CDR3nt: TGTGCCAGCAGCTTAGAGGGGGAGGGAGCTTTCTTT
CDR3aa: CASSLEGEGAFF

j_gene: TRBJ2-5
v_gene: TRBV5-1
abundance: -
d_gene: TRBD2
CDR3nt: TGCGCCAGCAGTCCCGGGACTAGCGGGGAGACCCAGTACTTC
CDR3aa: CASSPGTSGETQYF

j_gene: TRBJ2-7
v_gene: TRBV2
abundance: few
d_gene: TRBD1
CDR3nt: TGTGCCAGCAGTGAATACCGACAGGGCTACGAGCAGTACTTC
CDR3aa: CASSEYRQGYEQYF

j_gene: TRBJ2-7
v_gene: TRBV6-1
abundance: -
d_gene: -
CDR3nt: TGTGCCAGCATTCTCTCGGCAGGAAGCTCCTACGAGCAGTACTTC
CDR3aa: CASILSAGSSYEQYF

j_gene: TRBJ1-1
v_gene: TRBV6-5
abundance: few
d_gene: -
CDR3nt: TGTGCCAGCAGCTCGGACACTGAAGCTTTCTTT
CDR3aa: CASSSDTEAFF

j_gene: TRBJ2-2
v_gene: TRBV9
abundance: -
d_gene: TRBD2
CDR3nt: TGTGCCAGCAGCTTCCGGGGTAGCGGGGGGCCAACCGGGGAGCTGTTTTTT
CDR3aa: CASSFRGSGGPTGELFF

j_gene: TRBJ2-7
v_gene: TRBV25-1
abundance: -
d_gene: -
CDR3nt: TGTGCCAGCAGCGAGCCCGGGGATCTCTCCTACGAGCAGTACTTC
CDR3aa: CASSEPGDLSYEQYF

j_gene: TRBJ1-5
v_gene: TRBV7-2
abundance: few
d_gene: -
CDR3nt: TGTGCCAGCAGCTCCATGGGAGATAGCAATCAGCCCCAGCATTTT
CDR3aa: CASSSMGDSNQPQHF

j_gene: TRBJ2-3
v_gene: TRBV6-5
abundance: few
d_gene: TRBD1
CDR3nt: TGTGCCAGCAGTTACTCGGACAGGCTCGGAGATACGCAGTATTTT
CDR3aa: CASSYSDRLGDTQYF

j_gene: TRBJ2-5
v_gene: TRBV5-6
abundance: -
d_gene: -
CDR3nt: TGTGCCAGCAGCAAGGGACTTGGGTACCAAGAGACCCAGTACTTC
CDR3aa: CASSKGLGYQETQYF

j_gene: TRBJ1-3
v_gene: TRBV5-1
abundance: -
d_gene: -
CDR3nt: TGCGCCAGCAGCCAGAGCCAGGGGCACTCTGGAAACACCATATATTTT
CDR3aa: CASSQSQGHSGNTIYF

j_gene: TRBJ1-2
v_gene: TRBV11-2
abundance: -
d_gene: TRBD1
CDR3nt: TGTGCCAGCAGCTTAGAAGCAACAGGGGGCATAGATGGCTACACCTTC
CDR3aa: CASSLEATGGIDGYTF

j_gene: TRBJ2-7
v_gene: TRBV11-2
abundance: few
d_gene: -
CDR3nt: TGTGCCACCCAGGTCTCCTACGAGCAGTACTTC
CDR3aa: CATQVSYEQYF

j_gene: TRBJ2-3
v_gene: TRBV15
abundance: few
d_gene: TRBD1
CDR3nt: TGTGCCACCAGCAGAGACGTCCCACGACAGGGATTGACGCAGTATTTT
CDR3aa: CATSRDVPRQGLTQYF

j_gene: TRBJ2-4
v_gene: TRBV7-9
abundance: many
d_gene: TRBD1
CDR3nt: TGTGCCAGCAGCCCGTATACAGGGGAAGACATTCAGTACTTC
CDR3aa: CASSPYTGEDIQYF

j_gene: TRBJ2-7
v_gene: TRBV30
abundance: few
d_gene: -
CDR3nt: TGTGCCTGGAGTCCGAGGACTGGCTCCTACGAGCAGTACTTC
CDR3aa: CAWSPRTGSYEQYF

j_gene: TRBJ1-1
v_gene: TRBV4-3
abundance: -
d_gene: -
CDR3nt: TGCGCCAGCAGAGGACAGTTAAAGAACACTGAAGCTTTCTTT
CDR3aa: CASRGQLKNTEAFF

j_gene: TRBJ1-1
v_gene: TRBV20-1
abundance: once
d_gene: -
CDR3nt: TGCAGTGCCCCCGTCATGGGCCAAGCTTTCTTT
CDR3aa: CSAPVMGQAFF

j_gene: TRBJ2-7
v_gene: TRBV7-2
abundance: few
d_gene: -
CDR3nt: TGTGCCAGCAGCCCTCCCCAGCGTCTCTACGAGCAGTACTTC
CDR3aa: CASSPPQRLYEQYF

j_gene: TRBJ2-1
v_gene: TRBV9
abundance: many
d_gene: -
CDR3nt: TGTGCCAGCAGCTCGGAGGACAGCGGGGTATACAATGAGCAGTTCTTC
CDR3aa: CASSSEDSGVYNEQFF

j_gene: TRBJ1-1
v_gene: TRBV30
abundance: -
d_gene: TRBD1
CDR3nt: TGTGCCTGGAGTGAAACAGGGGGGAGAAGAACTGAAGCTTTCTTT
CDR3aa: CAWSETGGRRTEAFF

j_gene: TRBJ2-5
v_gene: TRBV6-5
abundance: few
d_gene: -
CDR3nt: TGTGCCAGCAGCCGACTCCCCTCTGAGGAGACCCAGTACTTC
CDR3aa: CASSRLPSEETQYF

j_gene: TRBJ1-5
v_gene: TRBV10-3
abundance: few
d_gene: -
CDR3nt: TGTGCCAGCAGCAAGACAGAAAATCAGCCCCAGCATTTT
CDR3aa: CASSKTENQPQHF

j_gene: TRBJ2-1
v_gene: TRBV19
abundance: -
d_gene: TRBD2
CDR3nt: TGTGCCAGTAGGGTACTAGCGGGAAACAATGAGCAGTTCTTC
CDR3aa: CASRVLAGNNEQFF

j_gene: TRBJ2-3
v_gene: TRBV18
abundance: few
d_gene: TRBD2
CDR3nt: TGTGCCAGCTCACCACCCGGGACTAGCGGCCGATACACAGATACGCAGTATTTT
CDR3aa: CASSPPGTSGRYTDTQYF

j_gene: TRBJ2-1
v_gene: TRBV15
abundance: -
d_gene: -
CDR3nt: TGTGCCACCAGCAGAGCGCCCACCCAGGTCGGCTCCTACAATGAGCAGTTCTTC
CDR3aa: CATSRAPTQVGSYNEQFF

j_gene: TRBJ2-7
v_gene: TRBV15
abundance: -
d_gene: -
CDR3nt: TGTGCCACCAGCAGAGTCGTAGGGAGCTTAGTCGTCGACTTC
CDR3aa: CATSRVVGSLVVDF

j_gene: TRBJ1-1
v_gene: TRBV18
abundance: few
d_gene: TRBD1
CDR3nt: TGTGCCAGCTCAGGGACAGGGGAGACTGAAGCTTTCTTT
CDR3aa: CASSGTGETEAFF